Listed below are T cell receptor beta chains from one sample, sequenced in a study of shared clonotypes between healthy human individuals. Repertoires were generated with immunoSEQ multiplex PCR, while TCRdb's copy carries only in-frame clones and drops some. The sample contains over 400,000 clones, approximately 78% of which appear only once. Sequencing was performed on PBMCs. These receptors all come from a woman aged 40-49 years in good health. Some clones in this sample may be carry-over from other donors' samples. CDR3s include the opening cysteine and the closing phenylalanine or tryptophan. The D gene is left open where the match is weak. The size of a clone is reported for some rows only, either as once, few or many, or as a class for expanded clones.

D gene,clone size,J gene,V gene,CDR3 DNA,CDR3 protein
-,-,TRBJ1-2,TRBV4-1,TGCGCCAGCAGCCAAGAGGAAGGAGCTAACTATGGCTACACCTTC,CASSQEEGANYGYTF
TRBD2,-,TRBJ2-5,TRBV30,TGTGCCTGGATTAGCGGGAGACCGGAGACCCAGTACTTC,CAWISGRPETQYF
-,-,TRBJ2-6,TRBV19,TGTGCCAGTAGTTCTACCGGGACCCTGGGCGTCCTGACTTTC,CASSSTGTLGVLTF
-,-,TRBJ1-2,TRBV20-1,TGCAGTGCTAGAATAGGGGGTGGCTACACCTTC,CSARIGGGYTF
-,-,TRBJ1-1,TRBV19,TGTGCCAGTAGTATAATTGGGACTGAAGCTTTCTTT,CASSIIGTEAFF
TRBD1,few,TRBJ2-3,TRBV19,TGTGCCAGTAGTAAAGGCTGGGACAGGGGCACAGATACGCAGTATTTT,CASSKGWDRGTDTQYF
TRBD1,-,TRBJ2-1,TRBV5-1,TGCGCCAGCAGTCAGGGGGCGAGGGACAATGAGCAGTTCTTC,CASSQGARDNEQFF
-,-,TRBJ2-3,TRBV5-6,TGTGCCAGCAGCTCCACAGGTAGCACAGATACGCAGTATTTT,CASSSTGSTDTQYF
-,-,TRBJ2-2,TRBV7-9,TGTGCCAGCAGCTTAATGGGGAACACCGGGGAGCTGTTTTTT,CASSLMGNTGELFF
-,-,TRBJ1-3,TRBV6-1,TGTGCCAGTGACATTGGAACCTCTGGAAACACCATATATTTT,CASDIGTSGNTIYF
-,-,TRBJ2-3,TRBV5-1,TGCGCCAGCGTACCGATTCCTCGGTATTTT,CASVPIPRYF
TRBD1,-,TRBJ2-5,TRBV2,TGTGCCAGCAGTGTAGGACAGGGCTTTAAGACCCAGTACTTC,CASSVGQGFKTQYF
TRBD1,-,TRBJ2-7,TRBV25-1,TGTGCCAGCAGTGTAACAGGGGTGGGATACGAGCAGTACTTC,CASSVTGVGYEQYF
-,-,TRBJ2-3,TRBV10-3,TGTGCCATCAGCATGGGGGGTGGGGATACGCAGTATTTT,CAISMGGGDTQYF
-,-,TRBJ2-1,TRBV4-1,TGCGCCAGCAGCCAAGTCGGTAAGCGGGTCAGCTCCTACAATGAGCAGTTCTTC,CASSQVGKRVSSYNEQFF
-,-,TRBJ2-7,TRBV13,TGTGCCAGCAGCCGATCCCGGGACGTCTACGAGCAGTACTTC,CASSRSRDVYEQYF
-,-,TRBJ2-7,TRBV27,TGTGCCAGCAGTTTGACGCGGTCGAACGAGCAGTACTTC,CASSLTRSNEQYF
-,once,TRBJ1-1,TRBV5-5,TGTGCCAGCAGCTCGGCGGGGGGAGGCACTGAAGCTTTCTTT,CASSSAGGGTEAFF
TRBD1,-,TRBJ1-5,TRBV27,TGTGCCAGCAGTTTTAGGTTGGACAGGAGATATAGCAATCAGCCCCAGCATTTT,CASSFRLDRRYSNQPQHF
-,-,TRBJ2-1,TRBV28,TGTGCCAGCAGTTTTAGGCGGGGTTCCTACAATGAGCAGTTCTTC,CASSFRRGSYNEQFF
-,-,TRBJ2-7,TRBV5-8,TGTGCCAGCCCTCGGCGTAAGAGGACCTACGAGCAGTACTTC,CASPRRKRTYEQYF
TRBD1,-,TRBJ1-5,TRBV7-8,TGTGCCACCTCCACAGGGGGCGATCAGCCCCAGCATTTT,CATSTGGDQPQHF
TRBD2,-,TRBJ2-7,TRBV11-2,TGTGCCAGCAGCTTAGCCGGACTAGCGGCCTCCTACGAGCAGTACTTC,CASSLAGLAASYEQYF
TRBD2,-,TRBJ2-3,TRBV19,TGTGCCAGTAGTATGTTGCTAGCGGGAGTCGATACGCAGTATTTT,CASSMLLAGVDTQYF
-,-,TRBJ1-1,TRBV21-1,TGTGCCAGCAGCCCCGGACAGGGAGGGGTCTGCACTGAAGCTTTCTTT,CASSPGQGGVCTEAFF